The 10 T cell receptor beta chains in this list originate from one sample, sequenced in a study of identical twins. Via MiXCR, TCRdb re-called the 5' RACE reads, giving one row per CDR3 protein. The sample gives approximately 1.8 million distinct CDR3 sequences, more than 30% of which show up once; approximately 0.25% is in the top ten. The sequencing input was cord blood. The receptor source for this set is a newborn girl in good health.

This clonotype has a single count. The chain recombines TRBV20-1 with TRBJ2-1; weak D call: TRBD2 (6 bases). V was pared by 5 bases and J by 4 bases, with 24 bases between. Germline loops: CDR1 DFQATT, CDR2 SNEGSKA (reference sequence). This CDR3 is built from 17 residues. The CDR3 sequence is CSAPPPPRSGPYNEQFF. CDR3 coding DNA: TGCAGTGCTCCCCCACCACCCAGGAGCGGGCCGTACAATGAGCAGTTCTTC.

The J gene is TRBJ2-5, the V gene TRBV28; 10 positions agree with TRBD2. V lost 6 bases and J lost 4; bases outside the gene matches: 8. CDR1 is MDHEN and CDR2 is SYDVKM in the germline V gene. The CDR3 is 15 amino acids. CDR3 in amino acids: CASSLGLAVPETQYF. CDR3 nucleotides: TGTGCCAGCAGCCTTGGACTAGCGGTCCCAGAGACCCAGTACTTC.

In its sample, this clonotype was seen many times. The chain combines TRBV10-3 with TRBJ1-2, with 9 bases identical to TRBD1. Unmatched junction bases numbered 6, after V lost 10 bases and J lost 0 bases. This CDR3 has 14 amino acids. Per the germline V gene, CDR1 is ENHRY and CDR2 is SYGVKD. CDR3 protein: CANAGTGTNYGYTF. The CDR3 DNA sequence: TGTGCCAACGCCGGGACAGGGACTAACTATGGCTACACCTTC.

In the case of this clonotype: Just one base apart from a much larger clone, this may be a read error. The chain uses TRBV20-1 and TRBJ2-7; D is ambiguous. CDR1 and CDR2 from the germline V gene are DFQATT and SNEGSKA (reference sequence). The germline V and J ends were trimmed by 3 bases and 2 bases, with 8 bases remaining between them. The CDR3 totals 12 residues. In DNA, the CDR3 is TGCAGTGCTAGGGACGTCCCCTACGAGCAGTACTTC. Translated: CSARDVPYEQYF.

V is TRBV7-2 and J is TRBJ2-2, with 9 bases matching TRBD2. CDR1 is SGHTA, CDR2 FQGNSA, per germline. The CDR3 has 17 residues. With 1 base clipped from V and 7 bases from J, the junction kept 10 bases outside the gene matches. The CDR3 nucleotides are TGTGCCAGCAGCTTAGATGGGGTTAGCGGGAGACACGGGGAGCTGTTTTTT. It specifies CASSLDGVSGRHGELFF.

This clonotype occurred a few times. V is TRBV10-3 and J is TRBJ2-1, with D possibly called TRBD1 or TRBD2 (5 bases each). V was shortened by 7 bases and J by 7 bases, with 14 bases between the two germline ends. CDR3 length: 13 amino acids. Germline V CDR1 and CDR2: ENHRY, SYGVKD. As DNA, the CDR3 is TGTGCCATCAATCGGGGCGCTGGGAATGAGCAGTTCTTC. This sequence encodes CAINRGAGNEQFF.

The chain uses TRBV29-1 and TRBJ2-5; TRBD1 matches at 7 bases. The CDR3 is 14 residues long. The J segment lost 11 bases and the V segment lost 5 bases, leaving 17 bases of the junction unmatched. Germline V CDR1 and CDR2: SQVTM, ANQGSEA. The CDR3 DNA follows: TGCAGCGTTCCCCTACGAGGCAGGGGGAATGAGCAGTACTTC. Its protein is CSVPLRGRGNEQYF.

The V and J genes are TRBV5-6 and TRBJ2-1; 9 nucleotides align to TRBD2. This CDR3 region has 18 residues. Germline CDR1 is SGHDT and CDR2 is YYEEEE. J gave up 0 bases and V 2 bases, and 9 bases lay outside the gene matches. CDR3 coding DNA: TGTGCCAGCAGCTTCCTGGCTAGCGGGAAAAGCTCCTACAATGAGCAGTTCTTC. It encodes CASSFLASGKSSYNEQFF.

This chain connects TRBV3-1 to TRBJ2-3; TRBD2 agrees at 7 bases. CDR3 size: 14 residues. The junction had 2 bases not matched to a gene; V was cut back by 3 bases and J by 2 bases. Germline-derived CDR1 and CDR2 are LGHDT and YNNKEL (reference sequence). CDR3 sequence reads: CASSHLADTDTQYF. The CDR3, as DNA: TGTGCCAGCAGCCACCTAGCGGACACAGATACGCAGTATTTT.

The chain uses TRBV20-1 and TRBJ2-3; 9 bases agree with TRBD2. This CDR3 region has 15 residues. In germline, CDR1 is DFQATT, CDR2 SNEGSKA (reference sequence). The ends lost 2 bases at V and 5 bases at J; junction bases unmatched: 8. The CDR3 nucleotides read TGCAGTGCTAGAAAGTGGCGGGAGGGCGAAGATACGCAGTATTTT. It encodes CSARKWREGEDTQYF.